This T cell receptor (beta chain) was recorded in a study of T cell changes during pregnancy in multiple sclerosis. The V gene lost 4 bases and the J gene lost 2 bases, with 17 bases spanning the gap. The CDR3 runs to 16 residues. Germline CDR1 and CDR2: LGHNA and YSLEER. Generated by immunoSEQ multiplex PCR, the TCRdb table keeps only in-frame clones and is missing some. Of 40,000 to 60,000 clones detected, 85% to 95% appear once; the ten largest clones hold around 6.4%. The clonotype originates from a female donor with multiple sclerosis, enrolled in a pregnancy study. The input for sequencing was CD8+ T cells from peripheral blood mononuclear cells, taken in the first trimester of pregnancy. The chain uses TRBV4-3 and TRBJ1-2; D not certain. The CDR3 DNA follows: TGCGCCAGCAGCCCCGACCTGCGAGGTCGGAACTATGGCTACACCTTC. Its translation is CASSPDLRGRNYGYTF.